A selection of T cell receptor beta chains follows, all from one sample in a study of T cells after yellow fever vaccination. One entry per CDR3 protein results from TCRdb running MiXCR on the 5' RACE reads. The data show about 340,000 distinct CDR3 sequences, about 12% seen once. Material: CD4+ T cells sorted from PBMCs, obtained 15 days after the yellow fever booster vaccination. The source is a man in his late teens or twenties who received the YFV17D yellow fever vaccine. Each CDR3 is given with its conserved first and last residue. A D gene is named only where the DNA matches it firmly. Rows may omit the clone size; those that give it use once, few, many or a size class.

V,size,J,D,CDR3,DNA
TRBV7-2,many,TRBJ1-5,.,CASSTTGGNQPQHF,TGTGCCAGCAGCACTACGGGTGGCAATCAGCCCCAGCATTTT
TRBV7-2,many,TRBJ1-5,.,CASSLGQYSNQPQHF,TGTGCCAGCAGCTTAGGACAGTATAGCAATCAGCCCCAGCATTTT
TRBV11-1,few,TRBJ1-1,.,CASKGTPAGTEAFF,TGTGCCAGCAAGGGGACCCCGGCGGGGACTGAAGCTTTCTTT
TRBV9,.,TRBJ2-3,TRBD2,CASSVVSGGADTQYF,TGTGCCAGCAGCGTAGTTAGCGGGGGGGCAGATACGCAGTATTTT
TRBV4-3,many,TRBJ2-2,.,CASSQTVGPVGTGELFF,TGCGCCAGCAGCCAGACCGTGGGACCCGTTGGAACCGGGGAGCTGTTTTTT
TRBV4-3,many,TRBJ2-5,.,CASSQDMRGQETQYF,TGCGCCAGCAGCCAAGATATGAGGGGCCAAGAGACCCAGTACTTC
TRBV19,.,TRBJ1-2,.,CASSMGTGVSYGYTF,TGTGCCAGTAGTATGGGGACGGGCGTCAGCTATGGCTACACCTTC
TRBV20-1,few,TRBJ2-3,.,CSARHRFTDTQYF,TGCAGTGCTAGGCATCGGTTCACAGATACGCAGTATTTT
TRBV7-2,.,TRBJ1-2,TRBD1,CASSMMGTAVYGYTF,TGTGCCAGCAGCATGATGGGGACAGCGGTCTATGGCTACACCTTC
TRBV7-9,few,TRBJ1-1,.,CARASLVGTEAFF,TGTGCCAGGGCTAGCCTGGTGGGCACTGAAGCTTTCTTT
TRBV30,few,TRBJ1-1,.,CAWSPGPMNTEAFF,TGTGCCTGGAGTCCGGGACCGATGAACACTGAAGCTTTCTTT
TRBV7-2,.,TRBJ2-5,.,CASSLGWTGKGETQYF,TGTGCCAGCAGCTTAGGGTGGACGGGCAAGGGGGAGACCCAGTACTTC
TRBV5-5,.,TRBJ1-5,.,CASGGASNQPQHF,TGTGCCAGCGGAGGGGCTAGCAATCAGCCCCAGCATTTT
TRBV4-3,.,TRBJ2-1,.,CASSQEPRSNEQFF,TGCGCCAGCAGCCAAGAGCCGAGGTCCAATGAGCAGTTCTTC
TRBV5-1,many,TRBJ1-2,.,CASSLDVYGYTF,TGCGCCAGCAGCTTGGATGTCTATGGCTACACCTTC
TRBV5-1,.,TRBJ2-1,.,CASSLSRQGSANEQFF,TGCGCCAGCAGCTTGTCCCGCCAAGGGAGCGCCAATGAGCAGTTCTTC
TRBV7-3,.,TRBJ2-1,TRBD1,CASTKRGGTGGWNEQFF,TGTGCCAGCACGAAAAGGGGCGGGACAGGGGGCTGGAATGAGCAGTTCTTC
TRBV28,few,TRBJ2-3,TRBD1,CASSRQGSVTDTQYF,TGTGCCAGCAGCCGACAGGGGTCGGTCACAGATACGCAGTATTTT
TRBV12-3/TRBV12-4,few,TRBJ2-3,.,CASRDWTRGPDTQYF,TGTGCCAGCAGGGACTGGACGAGGGGCCCAGATACGCAGTATTTT
TRBV3-1,few,TRBJ2-7,.,CASSLPGRYEQYF,TGTGCCAGCAGCCTCCCGGGACGCTACGAGCAGTACTTC
TRBV5-5,.,TRBJ2-6,.,CASSTEVAGANVLTF,TGTGCCAGCAGCACGGAGGTCGCTGGGGCCAACGTCCTGACTTTC
TRBV15,few,TRBJ2-3,.,CATSRVKGFDTQYF,TGTGCCACCAGCAGAGTAAAGGGGTTCGATACGCAGTATTTT
TRBV11-1,.,TRBJ1-1,TRBD1,CASSPWTGVHTEAFF,TGTGCCAGCAGCCCCTGGACAGGGGTTCACACTGAAGCTTTCTTT
TRBV7-7,.,TRBJ2-2,.,CASTLGEDTGELFF,TGTGCCAGCACCTTGGGGGAGGACACCGGGGAGCTGTTTTTT
TRBV28,few,TRBJ1-1,.,CASSQRRNTEAFF,TGTGCCAGCTCTCAAAGGAGGAACACTGAAGCTTTCTTT
TRBV5-4,few,TRBJ2-5,TRBD2,CASSSLTSGQETQYF,TGTGCCAGCAGCTCCCTTACTAGCGGCCAAGAGACCCAGTACTTC
TRBV6-5,.,TRBJ2-3,.,CASSRPPSVSTDTQYF,TGTGCCAGCAGTCGGCCTCCGTCCGTTAGCACAGATACGCAGTATTTT
TRBV18,few,TRBJ2-3,TRBD1,CASSPPGQGADTQYF,TGTGCCAGCTCACCACCGGGACAGGGTGCAGATACGCAGTATTTT
TRBV6-1,.,TRBJ2-2,TRBD1,CASRWGQANTGELFF,TGTGCCAGCAGGTGGGGACAGGCGAACACCGGGGAGCTGTTTTTT
TRBV7-9,many,TRBJ2-3,.,CASRMLAVTKASTDTQYF,TGTGCCAGTCGAATGTTAGCGGTAACTAAAGCTAGCACAGATACGCAGTATTTT
TRBV5-1,few,TRBJ2-2,TRBD1,CASSLAPGRGHTGELFF,TGCGCCAGCAGCTTGGCCCCGGGCAGGGGGCATACCGGGGAGCTGTTTTTT
TRBV3-1,few,TRBJ1-2,.,CASSQETTRGLSGYTF,TGTGCCAGCAGCCAAGAGACCACAAGGGGTCTAAGTGGCTACACCTTC
TRBV29-1,many,TRBJ2-2,.,CSVQGGGELFF,TGCAGCGTTCAGGGCGGCGGGGAGCTGTTTTTT
TRBV28,few,TRBJ2-1,TRBD2,CASVTSGGANEQFF,TGTGCCAGTGTGACTAGCGGGGGGGCGAATGAGCAGTTCTTC
TRBV19,.,TRBJ1-4,TRBD1,CASSGGQASEKLFF,TGTGCCAGTAGCGGGGGACAGGCTAGTGAAAAACTGTTTTTT
TRBV20-1,many,TRBJ2-4,.,CSARERGSTKNIQYF,TGCAGTGCTAGAGAGCGGGGCTCGACCAAAAACATTCAGTACTTC
TRBV6-2/TRBV6-3,.,TRBJ2-5,.,CASSWAETQYF,TGTGCCAGCAGTTGGGCAGAGACCCAGTACTTC
TRBV5-1,few,TRBJ2-3,.,CASSPLRALAPDTQYF,TGCGCCAGCAGCCCCCTTCGGGCGCTAGCCCCAGATACGCAGTATTTT
TRBV10-3,many,TRBJ2-5,TRBD2,CAIGSAGLAGGHGTQYF,TGTGCCATCGGATCGGCTGGACTAGCGGGGGGGCACGGGACCCAGTACTTC
TRBV7-3,many,TRBJ2-3,TRBD2,CASSSRTSGGTDTQYF,TGTGCCAGCAGCTCTCGGACTAGCGGGGGGACAGATACGCAGTATTTT
TRBV9,few,TRBJ2-2,.,CASSPRGADNTGELFF,TGTGCCAGCAGCCCTAGGGGCGCGGATAACACCGGGGAGCTGTTTTTT
TRBV4-3,few,TRBJ1-2,.,CASSQELASHYGYTF,TGCGCCAGCAGCCAAGAGTTGGCAAGTCACTATGGCTACACCTTC
TRBV12-3/TRBV12-4,few,TRBJ1-2,.,CASSSSVNYGYTF,TGTGCCAGCAGTAGTTCAGTAAACTATGGCTACACCTTC
TRBV3-1,.,TRBJ1-5,.,CASSQDYPRQPQHF,TGTGCCAGCAGCCAAGATTACCCCCGTCAGCCCCAGCATTTT
TRBV11-2,few,TRBJ2-5,.,CASTTGGPYQETQYF,TGTGCCAGCACGACGGGGGGCCCTTATCAAGAGACCCAGTACTTC
TRBV14,few,TRBJ1-3,.,CASSIRTASSGNTIYF,TGTGCCAGCAGCATCCGGACAGCGAGCTCTGGAAACACCATATATTTT
TRBV9,.,TRBJ2-1,.,CASSEKAGALPKYNEQFF,TGTGCCAGCAGCGAGAAGGCTGGGGCATTGCCCAAGTACAATGAGCAGTTCTTC
TRBV20-1,.,TRBJ2-2,.,CSARDWRTTGGELFF,TGCAGTGCTAGAGATTGGCGGACAACAGGCGGGGAGCTGTTTTTT
TRBV20-1,.,TRBJ2-1,TRBD2,CSAHSRGGLDEQFF,TGCAGTGCCCACTCCCGGGGGGGCTTGGATGAGCAGTTCTTC
TRBV18,many,TRBJ2-5,.,CASSLTEQETQYF,TGTGCCAGCTCGCTTACAGAACAAGAGACCCAGTACTTC
TRBV4-3,many,TRBJ2-3,TRBD2,CASSQGNSGPLPDTQYF,TGCGCCAGCAGCCAAGGCAATAGCGGGCCTCTCCCAGATACGCAGTATTTT
TRBV5-1,many,TRBJ2-7,.,CATSRQASSYEQYF,TGCGCCACCTCGCGACAGGCCTCCTCCTACGAGCAGTACTTC
TRBV4-3,many,TRBJ2-3,TRBD2,CASSQGRSGDSTDTQYF,TGCGCCAGCAGCCAGGGTCGCAGCGGGGATAGCACAGATACGCAGTATTTT
TRBV6-5,.,TRBJ2-3,.,CASSYFGKEGRQYF,TGTGCCAGCAGTTACTTCGGCAAAGAGGGTAGGCAGTATTTT
TRBV5-1,few,TRBJ2-3,TRBD1,CASSSRDRGSTDTQYF,TGCGCCAGCAGCTCGAGGGACAGGGGGAGTACAGATACGCAGTATTTT